One and the same sample provided the 2 T cell receptor beta chains below, sequenced in a study of cytomegalovirus exposure and HLA in healthy donors (dated by TCRdb to 2015 to 2018). The receptor library was made with the immunoSEQ multiplex PCR assay. A mixture of 60 forward primers for TCR Vbeta segments and 13 reverse primers for TCR Jbeta segments was used in the multiplex PCR. The immuneACCESS repertoire file appears here via TCRdb, limited to in-frame rearrangements. These files lack a portion of the clones; in checked studies, under half of the deficit traces to unresolved V genes, and the cause of the others is not known. The sample data list 80,000 to 90,000 clones, and around 75% of these were observed just once. Roughly 2.2% of the sample is held by the ten biggest clonotypes. Sequencing was carried out using PBMCs. The source of these receptors is a man aged 35-49 years in good health and CMV-seronegative.

The chain carries TRBV29-1 and TRBJ2-1; 9 bases match TRBD1. V lost 3 bases, J lost 6 bases, and 6 bases stayed unmatched. Germline V gives CDR1 SQVTM, CDR2 ANQGSEA. This CDR3 has 14 residues. The CDR3 DNA sequence: TGCAGCGTTGAGGGGGACAGGGAGCCCAATGAGCAGTTCTTC. Protein sequence: CSVEGDREPNEQFF.

The rearrangement links TRBV11-2 to TRBJ1-2; tentative D call: TRBD1 (5 bases). Germline V gives CDR1 SGHAT, CDR2 FQNNGV. The CDR3 is made up of 17 amino acids. Deletions cut 5 bases from V and 0 bases from J, with 19 bases between. The DNA of the CDR3 is TGTGCCAGCAGCCCTCTACTCCCAGGGCCCGCTAACTATGGCTACACCTTC. Translated, it gives CASSPLLPGPANYGYTF.